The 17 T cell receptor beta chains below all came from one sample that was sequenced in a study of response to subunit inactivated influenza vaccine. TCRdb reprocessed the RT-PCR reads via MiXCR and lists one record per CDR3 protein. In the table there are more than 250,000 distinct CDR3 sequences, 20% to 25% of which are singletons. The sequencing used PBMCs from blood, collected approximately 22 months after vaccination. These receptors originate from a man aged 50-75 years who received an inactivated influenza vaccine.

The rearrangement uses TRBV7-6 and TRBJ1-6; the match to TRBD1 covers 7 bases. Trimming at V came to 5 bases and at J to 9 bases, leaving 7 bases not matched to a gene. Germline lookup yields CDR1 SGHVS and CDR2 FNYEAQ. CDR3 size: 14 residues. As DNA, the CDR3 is TGTGCCAGCAGCCAGACAGGGAACGGTTCACCCCTCCACTTT. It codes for CASSQTGNGSPLHF.

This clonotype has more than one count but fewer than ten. The chain's CDR3 is CSARDFPRTDTQYF. CDR3 bases: TGCAGTGCCAGGGACTTTCCCCGCACAGATACGCAGTATTTT. The J gene is TRBJ2-3, the V gene TRBV20-1; D might be TRBD2 (6 bases). This CDR3 is 14 amino acids long. V was cut by 6 bases and J by 1 base, with 14 bases left in between. The germline V gene has CDR1 DFQATT and CDR2 SNEGSKA (reference sequence).

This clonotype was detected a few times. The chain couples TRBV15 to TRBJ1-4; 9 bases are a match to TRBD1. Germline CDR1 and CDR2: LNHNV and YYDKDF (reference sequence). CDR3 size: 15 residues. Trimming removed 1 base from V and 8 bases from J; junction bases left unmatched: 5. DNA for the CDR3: TGTGCCACCAGCAGAGCCAGGGACAGGGAAGAAAAACTGTTTTTT. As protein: CATSRARDREEKLFF.

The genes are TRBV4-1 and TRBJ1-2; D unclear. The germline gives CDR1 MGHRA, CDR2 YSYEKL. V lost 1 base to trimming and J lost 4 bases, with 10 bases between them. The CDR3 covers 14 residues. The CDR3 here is CASSQGQRVYGYTF. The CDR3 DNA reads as TGCGCCAGCAGCCAAGGCCAGCGGGTCTATGGCTACACCTTC.

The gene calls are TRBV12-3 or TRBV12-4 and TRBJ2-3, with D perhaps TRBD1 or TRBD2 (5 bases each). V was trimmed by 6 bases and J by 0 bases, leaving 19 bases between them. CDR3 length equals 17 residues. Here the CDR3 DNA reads TGTGCCAGCAGAAGGACCGGGGCCCATACGAGCACAGATACGCAGTATTTT. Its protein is CASRRTGAHTSTDTQYF.

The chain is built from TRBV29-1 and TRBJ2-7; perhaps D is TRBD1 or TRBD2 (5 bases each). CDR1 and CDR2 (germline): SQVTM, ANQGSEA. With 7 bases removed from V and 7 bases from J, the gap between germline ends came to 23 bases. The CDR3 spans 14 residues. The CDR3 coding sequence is TGCAGCGCTGGAGCCGCCGGGGCCTCGGGGGAGCAGTACTTC. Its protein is CSAGAAGASGEQYF.

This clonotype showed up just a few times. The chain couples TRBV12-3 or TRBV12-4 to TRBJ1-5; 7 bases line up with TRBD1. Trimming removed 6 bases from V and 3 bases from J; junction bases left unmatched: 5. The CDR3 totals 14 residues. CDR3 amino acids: CASRVGTVNQPQHF. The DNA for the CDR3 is TGTGCCAGCAGGGTTGGGACAGTCAATCAGCCCCAGCATTTT.

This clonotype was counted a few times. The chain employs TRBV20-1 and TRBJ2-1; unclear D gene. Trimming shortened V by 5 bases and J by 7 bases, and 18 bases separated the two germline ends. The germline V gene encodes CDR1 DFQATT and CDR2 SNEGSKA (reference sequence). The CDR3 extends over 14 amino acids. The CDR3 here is CSAPDFSTANEQFF. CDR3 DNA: TGCAGTGCTCCTGATTTCAGCACAGCTAATGAGCAGTTCTTC.

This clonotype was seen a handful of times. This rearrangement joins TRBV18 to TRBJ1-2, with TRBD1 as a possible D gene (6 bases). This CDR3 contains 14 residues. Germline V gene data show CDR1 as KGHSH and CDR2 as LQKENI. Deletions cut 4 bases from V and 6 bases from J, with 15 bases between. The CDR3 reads CASSRMGGGDGYTF. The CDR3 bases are TGTGCCAGCTCACGGATGGGCGGGGGCGATGGCTACACCTTC.

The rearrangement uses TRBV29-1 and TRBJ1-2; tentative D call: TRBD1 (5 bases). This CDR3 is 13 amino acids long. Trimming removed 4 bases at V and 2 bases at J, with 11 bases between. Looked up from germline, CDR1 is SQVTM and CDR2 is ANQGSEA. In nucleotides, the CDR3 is TGCAGCGTTGGGGCAGGGCTGAACTATGGCTACACCTTC. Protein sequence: CSVGAGLNYGYTF.

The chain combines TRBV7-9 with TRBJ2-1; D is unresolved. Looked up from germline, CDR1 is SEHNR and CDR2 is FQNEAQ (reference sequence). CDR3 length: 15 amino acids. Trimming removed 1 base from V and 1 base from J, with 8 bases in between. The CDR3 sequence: CASSLDQVSYNEQFF. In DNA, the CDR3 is TGTGCCAGCAGCTTAGATCAGGTTTCCTACAATGAGCAGTTCTTC. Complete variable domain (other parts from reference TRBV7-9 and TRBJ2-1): DTGVSQNPRHKITKRGQNVTFRCDPISEHNRLYWYRQTLGQGPEFLTYFQNEAQLEKSRLLSDRFSAERPKGSFSTLEIQRTEQGDSAMYLCASSLDQVSYNEQFFGPGTRLTVL.

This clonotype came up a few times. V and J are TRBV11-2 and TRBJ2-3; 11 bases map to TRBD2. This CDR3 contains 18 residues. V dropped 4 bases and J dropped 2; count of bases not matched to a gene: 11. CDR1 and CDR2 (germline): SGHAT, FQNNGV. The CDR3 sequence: CASSWKTGTSGHTDTQYF. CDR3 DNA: TGTGCCAGCAGCTGGAAGACCGGGACTAGCGGCCACACAGATACGCAGTATTTT.

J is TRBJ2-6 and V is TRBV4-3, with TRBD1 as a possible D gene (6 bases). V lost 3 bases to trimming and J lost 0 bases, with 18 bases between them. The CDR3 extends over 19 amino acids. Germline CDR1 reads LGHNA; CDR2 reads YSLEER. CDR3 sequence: CASSQDRDTDGSGANVLTF. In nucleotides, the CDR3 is TGCGCCAGCAGCCAGGACCGGGACACAGACGGCTCTGGGGCCAACGTCCTGACTTTC.

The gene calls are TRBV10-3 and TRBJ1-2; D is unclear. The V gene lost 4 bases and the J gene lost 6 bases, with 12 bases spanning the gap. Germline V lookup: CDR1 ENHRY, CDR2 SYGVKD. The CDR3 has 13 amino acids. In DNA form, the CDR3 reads TGTGCCATCAGTGCCATGGAGGTTGATGGCTACACCTTC. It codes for CAISAMEVDGYTF.

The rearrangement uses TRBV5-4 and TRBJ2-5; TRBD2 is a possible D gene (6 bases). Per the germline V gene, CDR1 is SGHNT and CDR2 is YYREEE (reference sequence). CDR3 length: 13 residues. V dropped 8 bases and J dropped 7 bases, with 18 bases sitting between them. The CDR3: CASSGSSMGTQYF. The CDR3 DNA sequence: TGTGCCAGTTCCGGGAGTAGTATGGGGACCCAGTACTTC.

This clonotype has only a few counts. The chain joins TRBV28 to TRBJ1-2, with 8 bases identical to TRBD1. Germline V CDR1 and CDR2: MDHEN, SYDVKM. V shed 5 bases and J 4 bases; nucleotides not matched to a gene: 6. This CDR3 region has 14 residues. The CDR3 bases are TGTGCCAGCAGTCCACAGGGGGGTACCTATGGCTACACCTTC. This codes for CASSPQGGTYGYTF.

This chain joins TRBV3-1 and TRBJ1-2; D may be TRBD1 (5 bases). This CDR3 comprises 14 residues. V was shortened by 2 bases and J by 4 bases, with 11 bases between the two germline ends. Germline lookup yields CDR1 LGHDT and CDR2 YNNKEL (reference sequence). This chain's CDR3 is CASSQSWGTYGYTF. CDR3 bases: TGTGCCAGCAGCCAATCATGGGGGACCTATGGCTACACCTTC. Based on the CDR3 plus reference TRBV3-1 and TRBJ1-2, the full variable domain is DTAVSQTPKYLVTQMGNDKSIKCEQNLGHDTMYWYKQDSKKFLKIMFSYNNKELIINETVPNRFSPKSPDKAHLNLHINSLELGDSAVYFCASSQSWGTYGYTFGSGTRLTVV.